The source of this T cell receptor beta chain is a study of blood T cell repertoires in COVID-19. About the study: Samples taken during acute and convalescent COVID-19 were collected in the United States, Italy and Spain. PBMCs, B-cell-depleted T cells, or T cells provided the cDNA or gDNA that made up the material.

The V and J ends lost 4 bases and 1 base, in that order; junction bases with no gene match: 5. This CDR3 is built from 15 residues. The germline gives CDR1 LGHNA, CDR2 YNFKEQ. Original handling: Amplification of reference gene primers was used by the study to estimate nucleated cell counts. This table comes from immunoSEQ multiplex PCR, and its TCRdb copy is limited to in-frame clones, with some not included. The V and J calls and the clone size are those of that table, but D and trimming were determined from the DNA. The repertoire holds about 85,000 clones, with 87% as singletons. Sequencing was done on a sample of peripheral blood. This sequence joins TRBV4-2 and TRBJ2-7; the match to TRBD2 covers 9 bases. This receptor was identified in a man between 60 and 70 years old with acute or convalescent COVID-19. CDR3 sequence: CASSLNSGGSYEQYF. CDR3 DNA: TGTGCCAGCAGCCTAAATAGCGGGGGTTCCTACGAGCAGTACTTC.